The entry below gives a single T cell receptor beta chain sequence along with its context. From the 5' RACE reads, TCRdb called clonotypes with MiXCR, one entry per CDR3 protein. The sample consists of 25,000 or so distinct CDR3 sequences, about 4.4% of them appearing once. The sample comes from a study of spatial heterogeneity in lung cancer. Time point described: sample taken at primary tumor resection. Per the germline V gene, CDR1 is SGHRS and CDR2 is YFSETQ. V was pared by 6 bases and J by 1 base, with 4 bases between. The CDR3 is 11 residues long. The sample consisted of PBMCs, taken at surgery. V gene TRBV5-1 combines with J gene TRBJ1-2; D ambiguous. This clonotype originated in a male donor with early-stage non-small cell lung cancer. The DNA of the CDR3 is TGCGCCAGCATGGATAACTATGGCTACACCTTC. Its protein product is CASMDNYGYTF. Complete variable domain (other parts from reference TRBV5-1 and TRBJ1-2): KAGVTQTPRYLIKTRGQQVTLSCSPISGHRSVSWYQQTPGQGLQFLFEYFSETQRNKGNFPGRFSGRQFSNSRSEMNVSTLELGDSALYLCASMDNYGYTFGSGTRLTVV.